This T cell receptor (beta chain) emerged from a study of metastatic and nonmetastatic thyroid tumors. This clone is classed as medium-sized. Thyroid surgery was preceded by no treatment in any patient. TCRdb reassembled clones from the PCR reads with MiXCR. The table lists 15,000 to 20,000 clones, 25% to 35% of them singletons, with around 14% in the top ten. Trimming took 4 bases from V and 5 from J; bases not matched to a gene: 1. Per germline, CDR1 MNHNS and CDR2 SASEGT. The CDR3 runs to 12 residues. Input material: tumor tissue. The TCR comes from a female donor with papillary thyroid cancer or a benign thyroid nodule (not recorded which). Some clones in this sample may be carry-over from other donors' samples. The gene calls are TRBV6-1 and TRBJ1-2; 7 positions match TRBD1. The CDR3 DNA follows: TGTGCCAGCAGTGGGACAGGTTATGGCTACACCTTC. It translates to CASSGTGYGYTF.